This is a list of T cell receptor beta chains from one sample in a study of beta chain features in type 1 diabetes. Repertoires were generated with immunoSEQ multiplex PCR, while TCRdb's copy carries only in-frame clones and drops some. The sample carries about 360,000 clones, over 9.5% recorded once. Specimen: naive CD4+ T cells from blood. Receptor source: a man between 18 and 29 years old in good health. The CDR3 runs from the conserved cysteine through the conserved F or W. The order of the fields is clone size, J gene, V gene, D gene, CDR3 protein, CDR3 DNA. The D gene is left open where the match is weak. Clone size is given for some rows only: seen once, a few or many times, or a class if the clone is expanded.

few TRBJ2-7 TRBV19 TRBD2 CASSLTSGRASGYEQYF TGTGCCAGTAGCCTAACTAGCGGGAGGGCCAGTGGCTACGAGCAGTACTTC
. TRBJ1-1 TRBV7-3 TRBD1 CASSLGQGAGGEAFF TGTGCCAGCAGCTTAGGGCAGGGGGCCGGTGGTGAAGCTTTCTTT
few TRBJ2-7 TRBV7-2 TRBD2 CASSLWTSGMWEQYF TGTGCCAGCAGCCTATGGACTAGCGGGATGTGGGAGCAGTACTTC
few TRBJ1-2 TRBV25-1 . CASSGLTGYTF TGTGCCAGCAGTGGACTAACCGGCTACACCTTC
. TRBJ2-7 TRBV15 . CATSRDEREQYF TGTGCCACCAGCAGAGATGAGAGGGAGCAGTACTTC
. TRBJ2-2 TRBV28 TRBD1 CASSGTGGLAGELFF TGTGCCAGCAGTGGGACAGGGGGGTTGGCCGGGGAGCTGTTTTTT
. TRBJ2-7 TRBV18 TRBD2 CASSPLGTSNYEQYF TGTGCCAGCTCACCACTGGGGACTAGCAACTACGAGCAGTACTTC
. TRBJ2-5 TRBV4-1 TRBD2 CASSWTSGAPGETQYF TGCGCCAGCAGCTGGACTAGCGGAGCCCCCGGGGAGACCCAGTACTTC
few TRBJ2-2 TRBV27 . CASSPRALGELFF TGTGCCAGCAGTCCCCGCGCACTCGGGGAGCTGTTTTTT
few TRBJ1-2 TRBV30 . CAWSEEAVYGYTF TGTGCCTGGAGCGAAGAGGCAGTTTATGGCTACACCTTC
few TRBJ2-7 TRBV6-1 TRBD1 CASSVPGTGSTYEQYF TGTGCCAGCAGTGTCCCCGGGACAGGATCTACCTACGAGCAGTACTTC
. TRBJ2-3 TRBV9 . CASSVRGAGATDTQYF TGTGCCAGCAGCGTAAGGGGGGCGGGAGCGACAGATACGCAGTATTTT
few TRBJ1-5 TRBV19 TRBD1 CASSPGPGQRDQPQHF TGTGCCAGTAGTCCGGGACCGGGACAGCGAGATCAGCCCCAGCATTTT
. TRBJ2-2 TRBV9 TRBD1 CASSVTGTGRTGELFF TGTGCCAGCAGCGTAACCGGGACAGGGAGGACCGGGGAGCTGTTTTTT
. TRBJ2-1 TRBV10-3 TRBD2 CAISPLAGGSGSYNEQFF TGTGCCATCAGCCCACTAGCGGGGGGCTCGGGCTCCTACAATGAGCAGTTCTTC
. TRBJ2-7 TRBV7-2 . CASSLRDSPGSAYEQYF TGTGCCAGCAGCCTCCGGGACTCCCCTGGTTCGGCGTACGAGCAGTACTTC
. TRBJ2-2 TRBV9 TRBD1 CASSTRTGKNTGELFF TGTGCCAGCAGCACAAGGACAGGGAAGAACACCGGGGAGCTGTTTTTT
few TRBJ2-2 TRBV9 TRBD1 CASSVGSRGRTGELFF TGTGCCAGCAGCGTAGGTAGCAGGGGGCGCACCGGGGAGCTGTTTTTT
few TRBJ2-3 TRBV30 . CAWSVLSTDTQYF TGTGCCTGGAGTGTACTTAGCACAGATACGCAGTATTTT
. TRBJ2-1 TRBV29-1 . CSAASTGTTWNEQFF TGCAGCGCAGCATCGACAGGAACTACTTGGAATGAGCAGTTCTTC
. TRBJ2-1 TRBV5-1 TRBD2 CASSLAGVPPEQFF TGCGCCAGCAGCTTAGCGGGGGTTCCCCCTGAGCAGTTCTTC
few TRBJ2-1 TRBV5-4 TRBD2 CASSLRLATYNEQFF TGTGCCAGCAGCTTAAGACTAGCGACCTACAATGAGCAGTTCTTC
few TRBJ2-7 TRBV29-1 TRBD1 CSVGAQGAYEQYF TGCAGCGTCGGGGCCCAGGGGGCATACGAGCAGTACTTC
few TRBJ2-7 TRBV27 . CASSRAKDRYEQYF TGTGCCAGCAGTCGCGCCAAAGATCGCTACGAGCAGTACTTC